The clone carrying this T cell receptor beta chain was counted only a few times. Its antigen is not known. The sample is drawn from a study of CD8 T cells in ankylosing spondylitis. General study results and limits: Within ankylosing spondylitis blood, a TCR beta motif made up of roughly eight highly homologous variants appeared to be characteristic.

Each CDR3 protein gets one entry after TCRdb re-called the 5' RACE reads with MiXCR. The data hold almost 400,000 distinct CDR3 sequences, with about a fifth observed a single time. Trimming stripped 0 bases from V and 2 bases from J, with 9 bases between. Germline V gene lookup returns CDR1 SGHRS and CDR2 YFSETQ. This CDR3 spans 14 amino acids. The chain combines TRBV5-1 with TRBJ2-7; the D is unclear. Sequencing was done on a sample of blood, either unsorted or a sorted T cell fraction (not recorded which). This TCR came from a male donor with ankylosing spondylitis. The CDR3 coding sequence is TGCGCCAGCAGCTTGGCCCTCCAACCCTACGAGCAGTACTTC. This encodes CASSLALQPYEQYF.